These T cell receptor beta chains were read from a single sample in a study of blood T cells in healthy people across ages. TCRdb fed the 5' RACE reads into MiXCR, producing one record per CDR3 protein. The sample includes about 1,800,000 distinct CDR3 sequences, 28% of them seen just once. Sequenced: blood. All receptors come from a woman in her twenties or thirties in good health. Each CDR3 is given without its conserved first and last residue.

V: TRBV2; J: TRBJ1-4; CDR3: ASSGRPNEKLF
V: TRBV5-5; J: TRBJ2-1; CDR3: ASSFPDSSYNEQF
V: TRBV7-2; J: TRBJ1-2; CDR3: ASSYGGDNYGYT
V: TRBV29-1; J: TRBJ2-7; CDR3: STEDGEPVEQY
V: TRBV20-1; J: TRBJ2-3; CDR3: SAGDTAGGPTDTQY
V: TRBV28; J: TRBJ1-1; CDR3: ASSLSGTGNLGAEAF
V: TRBV11-2; J: TRBJ2-5; CDR3: ASSSKRGAQETQY
V: TRBV5-1; J: TRBJ2-1; CDR3: ASSPIAGEATQF
V: TRBV2; J: TRBJ2-6; CDR3: ARGKGTGANALT
V: TRBV11-2; J: TRBJ2-7; CDR3: ASSPQIRRYEQY
V: TRBV5-5; J: TRBJ2-6; CDR3: ASSPHTEVYGANVLT
V: TRBV9; J: TRBJ1-1; CDR3: ASSVVTGTGGTEAF
V: TRBV6-1; J: TRBJ2-1; CDR3: ASSEGLGQGPRNEQF
V: TRBV12-3/TRBV12-4; J: TRBJ2-4; CDR3: ASSSSPGNIQY
V: TRBV6-1; J: TRBJ2-1; CDR3: ASSPLAGGRLNEQF
V: TRBV10-3; J: TRBJ2-5; CDR3: AISAGGQPAETQY
V: TRBV20-1; J: TRBJ2-1; CDR3: SARAGHEGNEQF
V: TRBV12-3/TRBV12-4; J: TRBJ1-2; CDR3: ASSTGGPGYGYT
V: TRBV7-6; J: TRBJ1-3; CDR3: ASSLAGTGGFGNTIY
V: TRBV15; J: TRBJ2-7; CDR3: ATNRTVSGEQY
V: TRBV7-2; J: TRBJ1-2; CDR3: ASSPRTGGNYGYT
V: TRBV9; J: TRBJ1-2; CDR3: ASSASGTGNMEDGYT
V: TRBV5-5; J: TRBJ1-6; CDR3: ASSFLGQESSPLH
V: TRBV20-1; J: TRBJ2-1; CDR3: SARIPGGINEQF
V: TRBV2; J: TRBJ1-2; CDR3: ASSGEGGIYGYT
V: TRBV4-2; J: TRBJ2-7; CDR3: ASSQDLLLISYEQY
V: TRBV6-6; J: TRBJ1-2; CDR3: ASRWTGGDGYT
V: TRBV11-1; J: TRBJ1-5; CDR3: ASSLRQGEDQPQH
V: TRBV5-1; J: TRBJ1-2; CDR3: ASSPEGYGYT
V: TRBV10-1; J: TRBJ2-6; CDR3: ARSQGCTGANVLT
V: TRBV7-9; J: TRBJ1-1; CDR3: ASSLGASQNTEAF
V: TRBV20-1; J: TRBJ2-1; CDR3: SARGEAYNEQF
V: TRBV11-2; J: TRBJ2-3; CDR3: ASSLLGPVVAGASTDTQY